The 30 T cell receptor beta chains presented below share a single source sample, sequenced in a study of T-cell memory formation after mild COVID-19. A single record per CDR3 protein comes from TCRdb applying MiXCR to the 5' RACE reads. The table shows around 440,000 distinct CDR3 sequences, with approximately 18% occurring only once. Sequencing input: PBMCs or a T cell subset sorted from them (not recorded which). These receptors came from an adult woman who had mild COVID-19 (a few samples of this study predate the infection). Cell type and time point are not known.

The chain has TRBV20-1 and TRBJ2-5, with TRBD2 identical over 13 bases. V gave up 6 bases and J gave up 4 bases; unmatched junction bases: 5. Germline V gives CDR1 DFQATT, CDR2 SNEGSKA (reference sequence). The CDR3 runs to 14 residues. CDR3 DNA: TGCAGTGCCATACTAGCGGGAGGGCCAGAGACCCAGTACTTC. It encodes CSAILAGGPETQYF.

This clonotype has more than one count but fewer than ten. This chain links TRBV24-1 with TRBJ2-3, with 9 bases identical to TRBD2. Trimming at V came to 3 bases and at J to 0 bases, leaving 3 bases not matched to a gene. This CDR3 comprises 16 residues. Looked up from germline, CDR1 is KGHDR and CDR2 is SFDVKD. This chain's CDR3 is CATSDGLAGSTDTQYF. CDR3 sequence (DNA): TGTGCCACCAGTGATGGGCTAGCGGGGAGCACAGATACGCAGTATTTT.

There are a few counts of this clonotype. The chain carries TRBV5-4 and TRBJ2-3; no firm D call. Germline CDR1 SGHNT, CDR2 YYREEE (reference sequence). V lost 3 bases and J 4 bases, leaving 15 bases between the germline ends. CDR3 size: 15 residues. This CDR3 is CASSYWGPPADTQYF. For the CDR3, the DNA is TGTGCCAGCAGCTACTGGGGTCCACCGGCAGATACGCAGTATTTT.

The chain employs TRBV12-3 or TRBV12-4 and TRBJ2-1; D is perhaps TRBD2 (6 bases). This CDR3 has 14 residues. V shed 1 base and J shed 8 bases, with 12 bases lying between them. This chain's CDR3 is CASSLVGGSDEQFF. The CDR3 DNA is TGTGCCAGCAGTTTAGTCGGGGGATCGGATGAGCAGTTCTTC.

The chain couples TRBV7-9 to TRBJ2-5; no firm D call. Trimming cost V 5 bases and J 2 bases, with 12 bases left between them. CDR1 and CDR2 (germline): SEHNR, FQNEAQ (reference sequence). CDR3 size: 14 residues. CDR3 bases: TGTGCCAGCAGCAGAGATGAGGCGCAAGAGACCCAGTACTTC. Residues: CASSRDEAQETQYF.

This clonotype has a count of ten or more. A read error may be the cause here, since a much bigger clone is one base away. The chain combines TRBV5-1 with TRBJ2-3; no clear D. CDR3 length: 12 amino acids. Germline V gene lookup returns CDR1 SGHRS and CDR2 YFSETQ. CDR3 region: CASSASTDTQYF. CDR3 bases: TGTGCCAGCAGCGCTAGCACAGATACGCAGTATTTT.

This clonotype has a handful of counts. The V call is TRBV7-2, the J call TRBJ1-1, with 10 bases aligning to TRBD1. J was trimmed by 6 bases and V by 5 bases; bases with no gene match: 21. The CDR3 totals 19 residues. Germline CDR1 is SGHTA and CDR2 is FQGNSA. Written as DNA, the CDR3 is TGTGCCAGCAGCGTCGCGGCCGGGACAGGGGTAAGGATAGCGTCTGAAGCTTTCTTT. It specifies CASSVAAGTGVRIASEAFF.

V gene TRBV6-5 combines with J gene TRBJ1-5; D is undetermined. The CDR3 loop spans 15 amino acids. Per the germline V gene, CDR1 is MNHEY and CDR2 is SVGAGI. With 2 bases removed from V and 0 bases from J, the gap between germline ends came to 8 bases. As DNA, the CDR3 is TGTGCCAGCAGTTACCGGCCTGATAGCAATCAGCCCCAGCATTTT. Encoded protein: CASSYRPDSNQPQHF.

This clonotype was observed a few times. V is TRBV20-1 and J is TRBJ1-2; 12 bases map to TRBD1. The CDR3 runs to 16 residues. The germline V gene encodes CDR1 DFQATT and CDR2 SNEGSKA (reference sequence). CDR3 DNA sequence: TGCAGGCCGGGCGGGACAGGGGGCGCGAGATTCTATGGCTACACCTTC. It encodes CRPGGTGGARFYGYTF.

This chain links TRBV29-1 with TRBJ2-3; TRBD2 agrees at 10 bases. Germline-derived CDR1 and CDR2 are SQVTM and ANQGSEA. The CDR3 has 13 amino acids. With V trimmed by 4 bases and J by 6 bases, 4 bases remained unmatched. The CDR3 is CSVASGSGDTQYF. The CDR3, as DNA: TGCAGCGTTGCTAGCGGGAGTGGGGATACGCAGTATTTT.

The CDR3, as DNA: TGTGCCAGCTCCCTGGGACTAGCGCTGAAGGATACGCAGTATTTT. Its translation: CASSLGLALKDTQYF. The chain employs TRBV7-2 and TRBJ2-3, with 10 bases aligning to TRBD2. V gave up 8 bases and J gave up 6 bases; unmatched junction bases: 11. Germline CDR1 is SGHTA and CDR2 is FQGNSA. The CDR3 contains 15 residues.

DNA for the CDR3: TGTGCCAGCAGCCCTCCTCTAAATACCGGCAAAAACATTCAGTACTTC. This gives the protein CASSPPLNTGKNIQYF. The V call is TRBV9, the J call TRBJ2-4, with D hard to call. The CDR3 runs to 16 residues. Germline V gene sequence: CDR1 SGDLS, CDR2 YYNGEE. Trimming shortened V by 4 bases and J by 3 bases, and 17 bases separated the two germline ends. Using reference TRBV9 and TRBJ2-4 for the parts outside the CDR3, the full variable domain is DSGVTQTPKHLITATGQRVTLRCSPRSGDLSVYWYQQSLDQGLQFLIQYYNGEERAKGNILERFSAQQFPDLHSELNLSSLELGDSALYFCASSPPLNTGKNIQYFGAGTRLSVL.

The gene calls are TRBV4-1 and TRBJ1-6; D gene ambiguous. This CDR3 has 14 residues. Per germline, CDR1 MGHRA and CDR2 YSYEKL. V shed 2 bases and J shed 11 bases, with 13 bases lying between them. The CDR3 region is CASSQPSKEAPLHF. For the CDR3, the DNA is TGCGCCAGCAGCCAACCCTCAAAGGAAGCACCCCTCCACTTT.

There are a few counts of this clonotype. The rearrangement links TRBV2 to TRBJ2-7; 8 positions agree with TRBD1. The CDR3 loop spans 12 amino acids. The germline gives CDR1 SNHLY, CDR2 FYNNEI. With V trimmed by 6 bases and J by 6 bases, 4 bases remained unmatched. The CDR3 DNA follows: TGTGCCAGCAGGGACAGGGAAATCGAGCAGTACTTC. Translating it yields CASRDREIEQYF.

The V gene is TRBV20-1, the J gene TRBJ2-7; D is undetermined. This CDR3 has 16 residues. The germline V gene has CDR1 DFQATT and CDR2 SNEGSKA (reference sequence). Trimming took 0 bases from V and 0 from J, leaving 15 bases between them. CDR3 in DNA: TGCAGTGCTAGAGATGGTAGGCAGTTAACCTCCTACGAGCAGTACTTC. As protein: CSARDGRQLTSYEQYF.

This clonotype occurred a few times. The chain has TRBV20-1 and TRBJ2-4, with D perhaps assigned TRBD1 or TRBD2 (5 bases each). V gave up 5 bases and J gave up 4 bases, with 12 bases separating them. Germline V CDR1 and CDR2: DFQATT, SNEGSKA (reference sequence). The CDR3 length is 13 residues. The CDR3 loop is CSAHLGAKNIQYF. The CDR3 nucleotides are TGCAGTGCTCATCTCGGGGCTAAAAACATTCAGTACTTC.

The chain joins TRBV12-5 to TRBJ1-1; TRBD1 might be the D (6 bases). The CDR3 has 14 residues. Germline V CDR1 and CDR2: LGHNT, FRNRAP. V gave up 3 bases and J gave up 0 bases, with 8 bases separating them. CDR3 amino acids: CASGLGGMNTEAFF. In nucleotides, the CDR3 is TGTGCTAGTGGTTTAGGGGGGATGAACACTGAAGCTTTCTTT. The complete variable domain, with remaining parts taken from reference TRBV12-5 and TRBJ1-1, reads DARVTQTPRHKVTEMGQEVTMRCQPILGHNTVFWYRQTMMQGLELLAYFRNRAPLDDSGMPKDRFSAEMPDATLATLKIQPSEPRDSAVYFCASGLGGMNTEAFFGQGTRLTVV.

The table lists this clonotype with a few counts. The chain recombines TRBV10-3 with TRBJ2-7, with 8 bases lining up with TRBD2. CDR1 and CDR2 from the germline V gene are ENHRY and SYGVKD. Trimming cost V 11 bases and J 9 bases; bases outside gene matches: 15. This CDR3 has 13 amino acids. In DNA, the CDR3 is TGTGCCGCCTCGAGAGGCCTTGCGGGGGGGCAGTACTTC. Translation: CAASRGLAGGQYF.

The rearrangement links TRBV3-1 to TRBJ2-2; D not resolved. V was trimmed by 3 bases and J by 6 bases, leaving 11 bases between them. The CDR3 consists of 14 residues. Germline values: CDR1 LGHDT, CDR2 YNNKEL (reference sequence). CDR3 sequence reads: CASSHERRAGELFF. In DNA form, the CDR3 reads TGTGCCAGCAGCCATGAACGAAGGGCCGGGGAGCTGTTTTTT.

This chain links TRBV4-2 with TRBJ2-2, with D perhaps assigned TRBD1 or TRBD2 (6 bases each). With 0 bases removed from V and 5 bases from J, the gap between germline ends came to 10 bases. CDR3 length: 15 amino acids. CDR1 and CDR2 from the germline V gene are LGHNA and YNFKEQ. The chain's CDR3 is CASSQERGDTGELFF. The CDR3 nucleotides read TGTGCCAGCAGCCAAGAGAGGGGGGATACCGGGGAGCTGTTTTTT.

This clonotype was recorded a few times. The chain carries TRBV19 and TRBJ1-5; D perhaps matches TRBD1 (5 bases). CDR1 is LNHDA, CDR2 SQIVND, per germline (reference sequence). Trimming stripped 5 bases from V and 2 bases from J, with 13 bases between. This CDR3 contains 15 residues. CDR3 bases: TGTGCCAGTAGTTTCCAGGGCCTGGGCAATCAGCCCCAGCATTTT. It is translated as CASSFQGLGNQPQHF. Combining the CDR3 with reference TRBV19 and TRBJ1-5 gives the whole variable domain DGGITQSPKYLFRKEGQNVTLSCEQNLNHDAMYWYRQDPGQGLRLIYYSQIVNDFQKGDIAEGYSVSREKKESFPLTVTSAQKNPTAFYLCASSFQGLGNQPQHFGDGTRLSIL.

The chain uses TRBV9 and TRBJ2-7; 12 positions match TRBD2. Germline CDR1 and CDR2: SGDLS and YYNGEE. Trimming cost V 4 bases and J 5 bases; bases outside gene matches: 10. The CDR3 contains 16 residues. The CDR3 here is CASSSITSGRRHEQYF. The CDR3 DNA follows: TGTGCCAGCAGCTCCATAACTAGCGGGAGGCGCCACGAGCAGTACTTC.

The sample holds a few counts of this clonotype. The chain recombines TRBV2 with TRBJ1-1; 9 bases map to TRBD1. Germline V CDR1 and CDR2: SNHLY, FYNNEI. The V and J ends lost 3 bases and 5 bases, in that order; junction bases with no gene match: 7. This CDR3 spans 15 amino acids. For the CDR3, the DNA is TGTGCCAGCAGTGATTTGGACAGGGGCGGAACTGAAGCTTTCTTT. Residues: CASSDLDRGGTEAFF.

This clonotype was recorded a few times. This chain uses TRBV7-2 with TRBJ2-7; no definite D call. V lost 5 bases, J lost 0 bases, and 8 bases lay in between. The CDR3 is 13 amino acids. In germline, CDR1 is SGHTA, CDR2 FQGNSA. The DNA for the CDR3 is TGTGCCAGCAGCCAGGTGCACTCCTACGAGCAGTACTTC. Translating gives CASSQVHSYEQYF.

In its sample, this clonotype was seen a few times. The V call is TRBV5-5, the J call TRBJ2-1; D might be TRBD1 (5 bases). The CDR3 contains 16 residues. The V gene's germline CDR1 is SGHKS and CDR2 YYEKEE (reference sequence). Trimming removed 3 bases at V and 0 bases at J, with 13 bases between. The CDR3 DNA follows: TGTGCCAGCAGCTCCCCTACAGGTCGCTCCTACAATGAGCAGTTCTTC. Translation gives CASSSPTGRSYNEQFF.

A few counts support this clonotype. V gene TRBV7-6 combines with J gene TRBJ2-5; no clear D. Per germline, CDR1 SGHVS and CDR2 FNYEAQ. This CDR3 spans 12 amino acids. V lost 4 bases, J lost 5 bases, and 8 bases lay in between. The CDR3 sequence: CASSYLGETQYF. As DNA, the CDR3 is TGTGCCAGCAGCTATCTAGGGGAGACCCAGTACTTC.

The V call is TRBV4-2, the J call TRBJ1-1; 7 bases are shared with TRBD1. The ends lost 5 bases at V and 10 bases at J; junction bases unmatched: 13. The CDR3 consists of 14 residues. Germline loops: CDR1 LGHNA, CDR2 YNFKEQ. In nucleotides, the CDR3 is TGTGCCAGCAGCACACAGAACCCGACAGGGCCAGCTTTCTTT. Translating it yields CASSTQNPTGPAFF.

The chain has TRBV6-2 or TRBV6-3 and TRBJ2-2, with D possibly TRBD1 on 5 matching bases. The germline V gene encodes CDR1 MNHEY and CDR2 SVGEGT. The CDR3 is made up of 15 amino acids. V was trimmed by 6 bases and J by 3 bases, leaving 14 bases between them. CDR3 in DNA: TGTGCCAGCAGCCTGACAGTTCTAGACACCGGGGAGCTGTTTTTT. It yields the protein CASSLTVLDTGELFF.

The CDR3 nucleotides read TGCAGTGCCACCGGGACCGACGCGATGGATGCTTTCTTT. Translated, it gives CSATGTDAMDAFF. The chain links TRBV20-1 to TRBJ1-1; a possible D gene is TRBD1 (5 bases). CDR3 length equals 13 residues. CDR1 and CDR2 (germline): DFQATT, SNEGSKA (reference sequence). The V and J ends lost 6 bases and 11 bases respectively, with 22 bases between them.

This clonotype was seen a few times. This chain joins TRBV6-6 and TRBJ2-2, with TRBD2 matching 11 bases. In germline, CDR1 is MNHNY, CDR2 SVGAGI (reference sequence). The CDR3 is made up of 20 amino acids. J lost 7 bases, V lost 0 bases, and 16 bases had no gene match. DNA of the CDR3: TGTGCCAGCAGTTACTCCCCCGGCTCTAGCGGGGGGTGGGAGCTCGGGGAGCTGTTTTTT. This gives the protein CASSYSPGSSGGWELGELFF.